Below, 26 T cell receptor beta chains from the same sample are listed, as sequenced in a study of CD8+CD57+ T cells in acquired aplastic anemia. CDR3 and TCR beta VDJ profiling relied on a genomic DNA template. TCRdb redid the calling of the reads with MiXCR, one entry per CDR3 protein. The table shows about 190,000 distinct CDR3 sequences, with more than 45% occurring only once. Sequencing was done on patients that had shown CD8+CD57+ cell expansion by flow cytometry. The sample taken for sequencing was sorted CD4+, CD8+, or CD8+CD57+ T cells (not recorded which) from PBMCs. Every receptor here comes from a human donor with aplastic anemia.

A single count supports this clonotype. The rearrangement links TRBV2 to TRBJ1-2, with D tentatively TRBD1 (5 bases). The V and J ends lost 6 bases and 4 bases respectively, with 15 bases between them. The CDR3 is 14 residues long. Looked up from germline, CDR1 is SNHLY and CDR2 is FYNNEI. The CDR3 is CASRVALTVYGYTF. The CDR3 bases are TGTGCCAGCAGGGTAGCGCTGACAGTCTATGGCTACACCTTC.

This clonotype was found many times. The rearrangement links TRBV5-1 to TRBJ1-2; TRBD1 is a possible D gene (5 bases). Germline loops: CDR1 SGHRS, CDR2 YFSETQ. V lost 3 bases to trimming and J lost 4 bases, with 19 bases between them. This CDR3 region has 16 residues. This CDR3 reads CASSSSTGRVSYGYTF. The CDR3 nucleotides read TGCGCCAGCAGCTCGTCGACCGGCAGGGTTAGCTATGGCTACACCTTC.

This clonotype was recorded at least ten times. The chain couples TRBV24-1 to TRBJ2-7, with D possibly being TRBD2 (6 bases). The CDR3 has 14 residues. Between the trimmed V and J ends, which lost 4 bases and 6 bases, there was a span of 15 bases. Germline CDR1 and CDR2: KGHDR and SFDVKD. The CDR3 nucleotides are TGTGCCACCAGTGACCCCGGGGTGGAGGGCGAGCAGTACTTC. Translated, it gives CATSDPGVEGEQYF.

The rearrangement links TRBV10-3 to TRBJ2-3; no reliable D call. In germline, CDR1 is ENHRY, CDR2 SYGVKD. The CDR3 is 14 amino acids. The ends were cut back, 9 bases at V and 0 bases at J, with 13 bases in the middle. CDR3 sequence: CAIFGWTSTDTQYF. CDR3 DNA sequence: TGTGCCATTTTCGGGTGGACCAGCACAGATACGCAGTATTTT.

There are a few counts of this clonotype. CDR3 sequence: CASKTGGEKLFF. CDR3 nucleotides: TGTGCCAGCAAGACAGGGGGTGAAAAACTGTTTTTT. J is TRBJ1-4 and V is TRBV6-1; 9 positions agree with TRBD1. J was trimmed by 7 bases and V by 7 bases; bases with no gene match: 1. The CDR3 runs 12 residues. The V gene's germline CDR1 is MNHNS and CDR2 SASEGT.

The chain combines TRBV20-1 with TRBJ1-2; TRBD1 aligns across 8 bases. The CDR3 covers 18 residues. The V and J ends lost 0 bases and 4 bases, in that order; junction bases with no gene match: 16. Looked up from germline, CDR1 is DFQATT and CDR2 is SNEGSKA (reference sequence). The CDR3 loop reads CSARDPNSPQGGAYGYTF. CDR3 in DNA: TGCAGTGCTAGAGATCCTAACTCGCCACAGGGGGGAGCCTATGGCTACACCTTC.

The chain employs TRBV5-1 and TRBJ2-7; unclear D gene. Germline CDR1 is SGHRS and CDR2 is YFSETQ. Trimming removed 0 bases from V and 3 bases from J, with 10 bases in between. This CDR3 has 14 amino acids. The CDR3 region has the DNA TGCGCCAGCAGCTTGGTCACACCTGGCTACGAGCAGTACTTC. Translation: CASSLVTPGYEQYF.

Many counts were recorded for this clonotype. V gene TRBV7-3 combines with J gene TRBJ1-1; D may be TRBD1 (5 bases). Trimming cost V 6 bases and J 7 bases, with 15 bases left between them. This CDR3 comprises 13 residues. Per the germline V gene, CDR1 is SGHTA and CDR2 is FQGTGA. Here the CDR3 reads CASSSQGFSEAFF. CDR3 nucleotides: TGTGCCAGCAGTAGCCAGGGATTCAGTGAAGCTTTCTTT.

The CDR3: CARIAGLRTDTQYF. The CDR3 region has the DNA TGTGCTCGGATAGCGGGACTACGCACAGATACGCAGTATTTT. The chain has TRBV24-1 and TRBJ2-3; 8 positions match TRBD2. In germline, CDR1 is KGHDR, CDR2 SFDVKD. The CDR3 consists of 14 residues.

The rearrangement joins TRBV9 to TRBJ2-3; D is unclear. The CDR3 extends over 15 amino acids. V gave up 4 bases and J gave up 2 bases, with 14 bases separating them. From germline, CDR1 is SGDLS and CDR2 YYNGEE. For the CDR3, the DNA is TGTGCCAGCAGCTCATTCCAGGTGAACACAGATACGCAGTATTTT. Its protein product is CASSSFQVNTDTQYF.

In this sample, this clonotype turned up many times. CDR3 in amino acids: CASSLAGGPETQYF. As DNA, the CDR3 is TGCGCCAGCAGTCTAGCGGGAGGGCCGGAGACCCAGTACTTC. This rearrangement joins TRBV10-1 to TRBJ2-5; 12 bases are shared with TRBD2. Germline CDR1 reads WNHNN; CDR2 reads SYGVQD (reference sequence). Trimming at V came to 5 bases and at J to 5 bases, leaving 3 bases not matched to a gene. The CDR3 is made up of 14 amino acids.

This chain uses TRBV24-1 with TRBJ2-1; D is ambiguous. Germline V CDR1 and CDR2: KGHDR, SFDVKD. This CDR3 spans 15 amino acids. V lost 4 bases and J 1 base, leaving 10 bases between the germline ends. CDR3 nucleotides: TGTGCCACCAGTGACCCCGTGAGTTCCTACAATGAGCAGTTCTTC. The encoded protein is CATSDPVSSYNEQFF.

The chain carries TRBV9 and TRBJ2-5; 16 bases line up with TRBD2. Germline assignment: CDR1 SGDLS and CDR2 YYNGEE. Losses at the gene ends were 3 bases for V and 5 bases for J; bases not matched to a gene: 7. The CDR3 contains 17 residues. The CDR3 DNA reads TGTGCCAGCAGCGGAGGGACTAGCGGGAGGGCTGGTGAGACCCAGTACTTC. It yields the protein CASSGGTSGRAGETQYF.

Details on this clonotype: Mismatch with germline at one junction end may stem from a read error. V usage is TRBV4-2 and J usage is TRBJ2-3; the D gene is possibly TRBD1 (6 bases). The CDR3 has 15 amino acids. CDR1 is LGHNA and CDR2 is YNFKEQ in the germline V gene. Here the CDR3 reads CASSKDWQGSDTQYF. The CDR3 DNA sequence: TGTGCCAGCAGCAAAGACTGGCAGGGGTCAGATACGCAGTATTTT.

The chain employs TRBV2 and TRBJ2-5, with TRBD2 as a possible D gene (6 bases). V lost 9 bases, J lost 5 bases, and 10 bases lay in between. The CDR3 has 11 amino acids. Germline CDR1 and CDR2: SNHLY and FYNNEI. CDR3 amino acids: CARGGGETQYF. The DNA of the CDR3 is TGTGCCAGGGGGGGAGGCGAGACCCAGTACTTC.

V gene TRBV3-1 combines with J gene TRBJ1-2, with TRBD1 as a possible D gene (5 bases). The CDR3 is made up of 14 amino acids. V was pared by 4 bases and J by 8 bases, with 17 bases between. From germline, CDR1 is LGHDT and CDR2 YNNKEL (reference sequence). CDR3 in amino acids: CASSPREGARGYTF. The CDR3 bases are TGTGCCAGCAGCCCTCGAGAAGGGGCGCGAGGCTACACCTTC.

CDR3 loop: CASRSSGADTQYF. CDR3 sequence (DNA): TGTGCCAGCAGATCGAGCGGGGCAGATACGCAGTATTTT. The chain has TRBV7-3 and TRBJ2-3; 7 nucleotides line up with TRBD2. Germline V gene lookup returns CDR1 SGHTA and CDR2 FQGTGA. J lost 4 bases, V lost 6 bases, and 4 bases had no gene match. CDR3 size: 13 residues.

For this clonotype: Given the absence of the conserved phenylalanine or tryptophan at the CDR3 end, a read error is likely. The chain couples TRBV7-3 to TRBJ2-2, with D perhaps TRBD2 (5 bases). The germline V and J ends were trimmed by 5 bases and 4 bases, with 8 bases remaining between them. CDR1 SGHTA and CDR2 FQGTGA come from the germline V gene. The CDR3 is 13 amino acids. DNA of the CDR3: TGTGCCAGCAGCCTAGGGAGCACCGGGGAGCTGTTTTTG. It encodes CASSLGSTGELFL.

This clonotype turned up a few times. This may arise from a read error, as a much more abundant clone is one base away. The chain carries TRBV7-3 and TRBJ2-2; a possible D gene is TRBD2 (5 bases). CDR1 and CDR2 (germline): SGHTA, FQGTGA. The CDR3 loop spans 13 amino acids. The CDR3 coding sequence is TGTGCCAGCAGCCCGGTCGTTACCGGGGAGCTGCTTTTT. The encoded protein is CASSPVVTGELLF.

The V and J genes are TRBV10-3 and TRBJ1-1; no definite D call. Trimming cost V 10 bases and J 2 bases, with 20 bases left between them. CDR1 is ENHRY, CDR2 SYGVKD, per germline. There are 15 residues in the CDR3. Here the CDR3 reads CASSFRATLNTEAFF. For the CDR3, the DNA is TGTGCCAGCAGCTTCCGGGCCACACTCAACACTGAAGCTTTCTTT.

The chain combines TRBV3-1 with TRBJ2-7; D remains ambiguous. CDR3 length: 14 residues. Deletions cut 3 bases from V and 1 base from J, with 10 bases between. Germline V lookup: CDR1 LGHDT, CDR2 YNNKEL (reference sequence). This CDR3 is CASSQAWWSYEQYF. CDR3 DNA sequence: TGTGCCAGCAGCCAGGCCTGGTGGTCCTACGAGCAGTACTTC.

The sample holds many counts of this clonotype. The chain has TRBV5-1 and TRBJ2-3, with TRBD1 identical over 7 bases. The germline V gene encodes CDR1 SGHRS and CDR2 YFSETQ. The CDR3 extends over 14 amino acids. V trimming: 0 bases; J trimming: 3 bases; junction bases outside the gene matches: 1. The CDR3 sequence: CASSLAQGTDTQYF. CDR3 nucleotide sequence: TGCGCCAGCAGCTTGGCACAGGGGACAGATACGCAGTATTTT.

With respect to this clonotype: A junction end diverges from the germline sequence, so it may reflect a read error. V and J are TRBV7-3 and TRBJ2-7, with 9 bases identical to TRBD1. Germline V gene data show CDR1 as SGHTA and CDR2 as FQGTGA. There are 13 residues in the CDR3. The CDR3 sequence: CASSVGQGYEQCF. CDR3 sequence (DNA): TGCGCCAGCAGCGTCGGACAGGGGTACGAGCAGTGCTTC.

The gene calls are TRBV9 and TRBJ2-5; TRBD2 matches 9 bases. The trim removed 0 bases at V and 4 bases at J, leaving 4 bases unmatched. Germline CDR1 is SGDLS and CDR2 is YYNGEE. The CDR3 consists of 15 residues. The CDR3 is CASSVVAGARETQYF. The CDR3 DNA reads TGTGCCAGCAGCGTAGTAGCGGGGGCCAGAGAGACCCAGTACTTC.

This clonotype was seen repeatedly, ten times or more. The rearrangement uses TRBV24-1 and TRBJ2-2; D unclear. Germline V gene data show CDR1 as KGHDR and CDR2 as SFDVKD. This CDR3 has 13 amino acids. Trimming removed 12 bases from V and 0 bases from J, with 10 bases in between. For the CDR3, the DNA is TGTGCCTCCTCCTATTCGAACACCGGGGAGCTGTTTTTT. It codes for CASSYSNTGELFF.

The V gene is TRBV11-2, the J gene TRBJ2-5; D is undetermined. V was trimmed by 2 bases and J by 1 base, leaving 8 bases between them. Germline assignment: CDR1 SGHAT and CDR2 FQNNGV. The CDR3 spans 14 residues. The CDR3 region has the DNA TGTGCCAGCAGCTTAACCCCCGCCCAAGAGACCCAGTACTTC. It codes for CASSLTPAQETQYF. The full variable domain, completed using reference TRBV11-2 and TRBJ2-5, is EAGVAQSPRYKIIEKRQSVAFWCNPISGHATLYWYQQILGQGPKLLIQFQNNGVVDDSQLPKDRFSAERLKGVDSTLKIQPAKLEDSAVYLCASSLTPAQETQYFGPGTRLLVL.